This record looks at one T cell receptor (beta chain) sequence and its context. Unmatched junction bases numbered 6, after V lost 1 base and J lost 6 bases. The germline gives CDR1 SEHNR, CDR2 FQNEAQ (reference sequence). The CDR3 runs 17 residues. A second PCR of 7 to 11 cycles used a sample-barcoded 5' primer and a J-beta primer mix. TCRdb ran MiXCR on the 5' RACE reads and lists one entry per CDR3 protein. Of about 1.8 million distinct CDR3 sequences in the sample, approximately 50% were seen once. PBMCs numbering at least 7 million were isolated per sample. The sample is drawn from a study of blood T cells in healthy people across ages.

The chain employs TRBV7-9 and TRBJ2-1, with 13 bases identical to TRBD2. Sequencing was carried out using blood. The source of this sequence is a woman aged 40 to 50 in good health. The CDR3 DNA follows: TGTGCCAGCAGCTTAGGGACTAGCGGGGGCCATGCCAATGAGCAGTTCTTC. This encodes CASSLGTSGGHANEQFF.